The rows below give T cell receptor beta chains drawn from one sample of a study of blood T cell repertoires in COVID-19. Measured with immunoSEQ multiplex PCR; TCRdb has only the in-frame clones, and not every one. The sample includes about 670,000 clones, around 89% seen only once; the top ten take about 0.26%. Material: peripheral blood. These receptors came from a woman under 30 with acute or convalescent COVID-19. Both conserved end residues are part of each CDR3. D genes are given only for firm matches. The size field is filled for only some rows; it gives once, few, many or a size class.

d_call | j_call | v_call | clone_size | cdr3_aa | cdr3_nt
. | TRBJ1-1 | TRBV2 | few | CAIDTVNTEAFF | TGTGCCATCGACACCGTGAACACTGAAGCTTTCTTT
TRBD1 | TRBJ1-4 | TRBV5-1 | . | CASSFGTGAGEKLFF | TGCGCCAGCAGCTTCGGGACAGGGGCGGGTGAAAAACTGTTTTTT
. | TRBJ2-1 | TRBV18 | . | CASSARPDWEQFF | TGTGCCAGCTCAGCCCGACCCGACTGGGAGCAGTTCTTC
TRBD1 | TRBJ1-1 | TRBV5-6 | . | CASSYDRANTEAFF | TGTGCCAGCAGCTACGACAGGGCGAACACTGAAGCTTTCTTT
. | TRBJ2-3 | TRBV6-2/TRBV6-3 | . | CASSYRAGGPTDTQYF | TGTGCCAGCAGTTATAGAGCCGGGGGTCCCACAGATACGCAGTATTTT
. | TRBJ1-5 | TRBV6-5 | . | CASSSPGETQHF | TGTGCCAGCAGTTCCCCCGGAGAAACCCAGCATTTT
. | TRBJ2-7 | TRBV9 | . | CASGGNGYEQYF | TGTGCCAGCGGAGGGAATGGGTACGAGCAGTACTTC
. | TRBJ2-2 | TRBV4-3 | . | CASSQSGRRDTGELFF | TGCGCCAGCAGCCAGTCCGGTCGGCGGGACACCGGGGAGCTGTTTTTT
. | TRBJ1-4 | TRBV7-9 | . | CASSLPELATNEKLFF | TGTGCCAGCAGCTTGCCCGAACTTGCAACTAATGAAAAACTGTTTTTT
. | TRBJ2-1 | TRBV7-2 | once | CASSLSGGQYYNEQFF | TGTGCCAGCAGCTTATCCGGCGGCCAATACTACAATGAGCAGTTCTTC
. | TRBJ2-1 | TRBV19 | . | CASSIWAVRSYNEQFF | TGTGCCAGTAGTATATGGGCAGTACGCTCCTACAATGAGCAGTTCTTC
TRBD1 | TRBJ2-3 | TRBV9 | . | CASSGQGASADTQYF | TGTGCCAGCAGCGGACAGGGGGCATCGGCAGATACGCAGTATTTT
TRBD1 | TRBJ2-1 | TRBV29-1 | . | CSVDMAGGWNEQFF | TGCAGCGTTGATATGGCAGGGGGCTGGAATGAGCAGTTCTTC
. | TRBJ1-3 | TRBV11-2 | . | CASSLGSGGNTIYF | TGTGCCAGCAGCTTGGGGTCAGGGGGAAACACCATATATTTT
. | TRBJ1-3 | TRBV21-1 | . | CASSNVTNAGNTIYF | TGTGCCAGCAGCAATGTTACAAACGCTGGAAACACCATATATTTT
TRBD2 | TRBJ2-7 | TRBV27 | . | CASSLGAPGTSGGEQYF | TGTGCCAGCAGTTTAGGGGCCCCCGGGACTAGCGGGGGCGAGCAGTACTTC
TRBD1 | TRBJ1-3 | TRBV5-5 | . | CASSLDARGYGNTIYF | TGTGCCAGCAGCTTGGATGCCAGGGGGTATGGAAACACCATATATTTT
. | TRBJ2-2 | TRBV10-3 | . | CASGHSTGELFF | TGTGCCAGCGGACACTCAACCGGGGAGCTGTTTTTT
. | TRBJ1-1 | TRBV7-7 | . | CASSPGMGTEAFF | TGTGCCAGCAGCCCGGGGATGGGCACTGAAGCTTTCTTT
. | TRBJ1-2 | TRBV28 | . | CASSFRGFYGYTF | TGTGCCAGCAGTTTTAGGGGTTTCTATGGCTACACCTTC
TRBD2 | TRBJ2-7 | TRBV10-3 | . | CAISGSGGEREQYF | TGTGCCATCAGTGGGAGCGGGGGGGAGAGGGAGCAGTACTTC
. | TRBJ1-1 | TRBV4-1 | . | CASSQEGGGTEAFF | TGCGCCAGCAGCCAAGAGGGGGGTGGGACTGAAGCTTTCTTT
TRBD1 | TRBJ1-1 | TRBV5-8 | . | CASSPARTGGGDAFF | TGTGCCAGCAGCCCCGCAAGGACAGGGGGCGGTGATGCTTTCTTT
TRBD1 | TRBJ1-2 | TRBV4-1 | . | CASSQPPTGNYGYTF | TGCGCCAGCAGCCAACCTCCGACAGGGAACTATGGCTACACCTTC
. | TRBJ1-1 | TRBV30 | once | CAWSGLRAGAFF | TGTGCCTGGAGTGGATTACGGGCAGGGGCTTTCTTT
. | TRBJ2-1 | TRBV19 | . | CASSINTGTEQFF | TGTGCCAGTAGTATAAACACCGGGACAGAGCAGTTCTTC
TRBD1 | TRBJ2-7 | TRBV27 | . | CASSPGQGAKGYEQYF | TGTGCCAGCAGTCCGGGACAGGGGGCTAAAGGCTACGAGCAGTACTTC
. | TRBJ2-5 | TRBV30 | . | CAWRPRASVPETQYF | TGTGCCTGGAGACCCAGGGCTAGCGTCCCAGAGACCCAGTACTTC
TRBD1 | TRBJ1-6 | TRBV3-1/TRBV3-2 | few | CASSPSGQMDSPLHF | TGTGCCAGCAGCCCTTCGGGACAGATGGATTCACCCCTCCACTTT
. | TRBJ2-7 | TRBV24-1 | . | CATSATGLGEQYF | TGTGCCACCAGTGCAACAGGGCTGGGTGAGCAGTACTTC
. | TRBJ2-5 | TRBV7-7 | . | CASSLRGGRTQYF | TGTGCCAGCAGCTTAAGGGGGGGCCGGACCCAGTACTTC
. | TRBJ1-2 | TRBV6-5 | . | CASSYSMQGNYGYTF | TGTGCCAGCAGTTACTCGATGCAGGGCAACTATGGCTACACCTTC
. | TRBJ1-2 | TRBV5-1 | . | CASSSPTGNLNPYGYTF | TGCGCCAGCAGCTCGCCAACAGGGAACCTCAACCCATATGGCTACACCTTC
. | TRBJ1-2 | TRBV5-1 | . | CASSSGEGYTF | TGCGCCAGCAGCTCAGGGGAAGGCTACACCTTC
. | TRBJ1-1 | TRBV19 | . | CASSIGPRRKNTEAFF | TGTGCCAGTAGTATCGGTCCCAGGCGAAAGAACACTGAAGCTTTCTTT
TRBD1 | TRBJ1-6 | TRBV4-3 | few | CASSQDRGQGYNSPLHF | TGCGCCAGCAGCCAAGATAGGGGGCAGGGCTATAATTCACCCCTCCACTTT
TRBD1 | TRBJ1-2 | TRBV6-2/TRBV6-3 | . | CASSTPTGNGYTF | TGTGCCAGCAGTACGCCGACAGGGAACGGCTACACCTTC